Listed below are T cell receptor beta chains from one sample, sequenced in a study of CD8 T cells in ankylosing spondylitis. TCRdb ran MiXCR on the 5' RACE reads and lists one entry per CDR3 protein. Of fewer than 750,000 distinct CDR3 sequences in the sample, around 17% were seen once. Sample: blood, either unsorted or a sorted T cell fraction (not recorded which). These receptors were collected from a male donor with ankylosing spondylitis. Each CDR3 is given with its conserved first and last residue. Each record gives: V gene, J gene, clone size, CDR3 protein. A row's size may be missing; if present it is once, few, many or a size class.

TRBV7-2	TRBJ1-2	many	CASSKTGPNGGYTF
TRBV2	TRBJ2-4	.	CASSEERGAKNIQYF
TRBV27	TRBJ2-1	.	CASSSSGTGNEQFF
TRBV27	TRBJ2-2	.	CASNGGRTGELFF
TRBV19	TRBJ2-1	few	CASSGQRESNEQFF
TRBV12-3/TRBV12-4	TRBJ1-2	few	CASTQDFYGYTF
TRBV20-1	TRBJ2-7	.	CSVGGPYEQYF
TRBV12-3/TRBV12-4	TRBJ1-2	few	CASSFPGTGNYGYTF
TRBV3-1	TRBJ1-4	.	CASGTTLGEKLFF
TRBV20-1	TRBJ2-2	.	CSAKPSGMNTGELFF
TRBV6-1	TRBJ1-5	few	CASSEAAGLQPQHF
TRBV29-1	TRBJ2-7	.	CSASGHTYEQYF
TRBV12-3/TRBV12-4	TRBJ1-2	few	CASSLAGVSHPGYTF
TRBV5-6	TRBJ2-5	few	CASSLGTVKETQYF
TRBV20-1	TRBJ2-4	few	CSARPAGLAGGPDIQYF
TRBV9	TRBJ2-3	.	CASSVVGLQGADTQYF
TRBV15	TRBJ2-2	.	CATRPGTGFTGELFF
TRBV5-1	TRBJ2-2	.	CASSLTGGTTGELFF
TRBV7-8	TRBJ1-1	few	CASSLRGSEAFF
TRBV11-2	TRBJ2-7	few	CASSLRASEQYF
TRBV30	TRBJ1-5	.	CALGTGALNQPQHF
TRBV4-1	TRBJ2-1	few	CASSQEVRGGEQFF
TRBV4-2	TRBJ2-7	.	CASSQDAVREGYEQYF
TRBV7-9	TRBJ1-1	.	CASNLDGNTEAFF
TRBV12-3/TRBV12-4	TRBJ2-1	.	CASSLAPARLAGGYNEQFF
TRBV5-1	TRBJ2-2	few	CASGISVPNTGELFF
TRBV29-1	TRBJ2-2	many	CSGTSGRTGELFF
TRBV9	TRBJ2-4	few	CASSGGTSGVKNIQYF
TRBV27	TRBJ1-2	few	CASTGGYGYTF
TRBV4-1	TRBJ2-7	.	CASSQVVGGNEQYF
TRBV6-2/TRBV6-3	TRBJ2-3	few	CASSYPLAGDADTQYF
TRBV6-2/TRBV6-3	TRBJ2-3	few	CASRATGEDTQYF
TRBV20-1	TRBJ1-5	few	CSAKQGGAGWSNQPQHF
TRBV4-1	TRBJ2-1	once	CASSQFTSGHSEQFF
TRBV20-1	TRBJ2-2	few	CSAREGASNTGELFF
TRBV6-6	TRBJ2-3	many	CASSPAGSDTQYF
TRBV12-3/TRBV12-4	TRBJ1-6	.	CASSLRGDYNSPLHF
TRBV6-1	TRBJ1-1	.	CASSEWDRGNTEAFF
TRBV29-1	TRBJ2-1	few	CSVGRLLNEQFF
TRBV2	TRBJ2-1	few	CASSETRGGNEQFF
TRBV5-1	TRBJ1-2	.	CASSGGPDYTF
TRBV28	TRBJ1-2	few	CASSWRGEGYTF
TRBV6-5	TRBJ1-1	.	CASSYSAGEPTEAFF
TRBV28	TRBJ2-1	few	CASTDYLAYNEQFF
TRBV25-1	TRBJ1-3	few	CASRNSGNTIYF
TRBV7-9	TRBJ1-2	.	CASSLEDRGYTF
TRBV5-1	TRBJ1-1	.	CASSRTGGSDTEAFF
TRBV29-1	TRBJ2-3	.	CSVGGLGGFTDTQYF
TRBV5-1	TRBJ1-1	few	CASSFSAGGGTEAFF
TRBV9	TRBJ2-2	many	CASSPREADNTGELFF
TRBV7-3	TRBJ1-1	.	CASPLNSGLVNTEAFF
TRBV9	TRBJ1-1	.	CASSVARYTEAFF
TRBV9	TRBJ2-1	many	CASSVSAGARTGHEQFF
TRBV2	TRBJ2-6	.	CASSGGPKVSGANVLTF
TRBV29-1	TRBJ2-7	.	CSVWEGSEQYF
TRBV6-1	TRBJ2-3	.	CASARGTSGRTDTQYF